The text below deals with one T cell receptor beta chain. Antigen unknown. It was 5'RACE with constant-segment primers that produced the TCR alpha and TCR beta cDNA libraries, which carried sample barcodes and UMIs. TCRdb reanalysed the 5' RACE reads using MiXCR and keeps one entry per CDR3 protein. Here the sample spans roughly 340,000 distinct CDR3 sequences, roughly 15% being singletons. The CDR3 has 13 amino acids. Looked up from germline, CDR1 is LGHDT and CDR2 is YNNKEL (reference sequence). Trimming took 8 bases from V and 3 from J, leaving 12 bases between them. The sample belongs to a study of T-cell memory formation after mild COVID-19. Overall study: Most TCR clusters belonged to a single donor.

Study-wide results and caveats: Clones shrinking between day 15 and 85 showed a balanced CD4/CD8 split, and those that grew later tilted toward CD4+.

The sequence was obtained from a man aged 18 to 35 who had mild COVID-19 (a few samples of this study predate the infection). Cell type and time point are not known. The chain links TRBV3-1 to TRBJ2-3, with D possibly being TRBD1 or TRBD2 (5 bases each). Sequencing was carried out using PBMCs or a T cell subset sorted from them (not recorded which). CDR3 sequence reads: CASRDPTTDTQYF. The CDR3 DNA is TGTGCCAGCCGGGACCCTACAACAGATACGCAGTATTTT.